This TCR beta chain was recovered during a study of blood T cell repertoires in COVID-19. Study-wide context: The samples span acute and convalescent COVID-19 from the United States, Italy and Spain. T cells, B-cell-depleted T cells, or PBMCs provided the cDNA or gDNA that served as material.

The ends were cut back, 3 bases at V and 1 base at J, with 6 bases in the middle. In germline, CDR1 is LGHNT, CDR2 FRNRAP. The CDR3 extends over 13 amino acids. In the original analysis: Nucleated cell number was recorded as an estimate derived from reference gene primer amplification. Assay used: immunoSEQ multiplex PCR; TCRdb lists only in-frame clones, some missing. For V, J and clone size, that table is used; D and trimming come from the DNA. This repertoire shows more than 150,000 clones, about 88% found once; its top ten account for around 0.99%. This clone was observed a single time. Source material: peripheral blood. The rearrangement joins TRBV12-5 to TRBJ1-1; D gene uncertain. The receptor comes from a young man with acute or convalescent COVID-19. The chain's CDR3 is CASGLNRNTEAFF. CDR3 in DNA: TGTGCTAGTGGTTTAAACAGGAACACTGAAGCTTTCTTT.